This T cell receptor (beta chain) was sequenced in a study of early T cells in non-severe SARS-CoV-2 infection. This clonotype was observed at least ten times. TCRdb analysed the 5' RACE reads with MiXCR anew, one entry per CDR3 protein. The sample carries about 39,000 distinct CDR3 sequences, 4.5% to 5% recorded once. Germline loops: CDR1 DFQATT, CDR2 SNEGSKA (reference sequence). Trimming left V 1 base short and J 5 bases short, with 7 bases between. The CDR3 totals 12 residues. The clonotype was recovered from an adult who was a healthcare worker with PCR-confirmed SARS-CoV-2 infection or an uninfected control (not recorded which). This sequence joins TRBV20-1 and TRBJ2-3; the D is unclear. The sequencing sample was made of whole blood. The CDR3 bases are TGCAGTGCTAGAGTCATCGGAGATACGCAGTATTTT. Translated: CSARVIGDTQYF.